This record covers a single T cell receptor (beta chain). This specimen belongs to a study of T cell changes during pregnancy in multiple sclerosis. Sequencing was performed with immunoSEQ multiplex PCR; in TCRdb, only in-frame clones are kept and a portion is missing. The sample holds roughly 69,000 clones; more than 85% are singletons and the top ten take under 0.3%. Germline CDR1 SQVTM, CDR2 ANQGSEA. Between the trimmed V and J ends, which lost 0 bases and 6 bases, there was a span of 8 bases. This CDR3 has 13 residues. The clonotype comes from a female donor in good health, enrolled as a control in a pregnancy study. This rearrangement joins TRBV29-1 to TRBJ2-2; D not certain. Specimen: CD4+ T cells from peripheral blood mononuclear cells, collected in the third trimester of pregnancy. The CDR3 here is CSVEDLVPGELFF. The CDR3 region has the DNA TGCAGCGTTGAAGATCTCGTTCCCGGGGAGCTGTTTTTT.